This is a list of T cell receptor beta chains from one sample in a study of PD-1 blockade in classical Hodgkin lymphoma. Some clones are missing from TCRdb's copy, which holds only in-frame ones; the method was immunoSEQ multiplex PCR. The sample records 15,000 to 25,000 clones, more than 80% being singletons. Sample: CD8+ T cells from blood, taken before the fourth cycle of nivolumab. The receptors here all came from a human donor with classical Hodgkin lymphoma. CDR3s include the opening cysteine and the closing phenylalanine or tryptophan. D genes are given only for firm matches. Not all rows give a size; the values are once, few, many and, for expanded clones, a class.

clone_size: -
v_call: TRBV5-5
j_call: TRBJ2-5
d_call: -
cdr3_aa: CASSWGGTGGRKTQYF
cdr3_nt: TGTGCCAGCAGCTGGGGCGGGACCGGGGGGCGAAAGACCCAGTACTTC

clone_size: -
v_call: TRBV4-2
j_call: TRBJ1-1
d_call: -
cdr3_aa: CASSQDSYFAGNTEAFF
cdr3_nt: TGTGCCAGCAGCCAAGACTCCTACTTTGCGGGGAACACTGAAGCTTTCTTT

clone_size: -
v_call: TRBV9
j_call: TRBJ1-2
d_call: TRBD1
cdr3_aa: CASSDLTLRQGVSYGYTF
cdr3_nt: TGTGCCAGCAGCGACCTCACCTTACGACAGGGCGTTAGCTATGGCTACACCTTC

clone_size: -
v_call: TRBV5-5
j_call: TRBJ2-3
d_call: -
cdr3_aa: CASSWDSLTDTQYF
cdr3_nt: TGTGCCAGCAGCTGGGACTCCCTCACAGATACGCAGTATTTT

clone_size: -
v_call: TRBV27
j_call: TRBJ2-7
d_call: TRBD1
cdr3_aa: CASSQTGQGVYEQYF
cdr3_nt: TGTGCCAGCAGTCAGACGGGACAGGGGGTTTACGAGCAGTACTTC

clone_size: -
v_call: TRBV7-9
j_call: TRBJ2-3
d_call: TRBD2
cdr3_aa: CASSSNSGTSTDTQYF
cdr3_nt: TGTGCCAGCAGCTCCAATAGCGGGACTAGCACAGATACGCAGTATTTT

clone_size: -
v_call: TRBV6-5
j_call: TRBJ1-1
d_call: -
cdr3_aa: CASSPTGNTEAFF
cdr3_nt: TGTGCCAGCAGCCCTACAGGGAACACTGAAGCTTTCTTT

clone_size: -
v_call: TRBV20-1
j_call: TRBJ1-2
d_call: -
cdr3_aa: CSAPSYGYTF
cdr3_nt: TGCAGTGCCCCAAGCTATGGCTACACCTTC

clone_size: few
v_call: TRBV10-1
j_call: TRBJ1-2
d_call: -
cdr3_aa: CASRDYNYGYTF
cdr3_nt: TGCGCCAGCCGGGACTATAACTATGGCTACACCTTC

clone_size: -
v_call: TRBV9
j_call: TRBJ2-7
d_call: TRBD2
cdr3_aa: CASSVGGRAAYEQYF
cdr3_nt: TGTGCCAGCAGCGTAGGTGGGAGGGCAGCCTACGAGCAGTACTTC

clone_size: -
v_call: TRBV5-1
j_call: TRBJ2-1
d_call: -
cdr3_aa: CASSLGYRGASYNEQFF
cdr3_nt: TGCGCCAGCAGCTTGGGTTATCGGGGCGCCTCCTACAATGAGCAGTTCTTC

clone_size: -
v_call: TRBV6-4
j_call: TRBJ2-7
d_call: -
cdr3_aa: CATRWGTGNGPYEQYF
cdr3_nt: TGTGCCACTCGTTGGGGCACAGGGAATGGGCCCTACGAGCAGTACTTC

clone_size: -
v_call: TRBV15
j_call: TRBJ2-5
d_call: -
cdr3_aa: CATSTGGDSGAGETQYF
cdr3_nt: TGTGCCACCAGCACGGGAGGGGACAGCGGAGCGGGGGAGACCCAGTACTTC

clone_size: -
v_call: TRBV7-9
j_call: TRBJ2-1
d_call: -
cdr3_aa: CASSPPNEQFF
cdr3_nt: TGTGCCAGCAGCCCCCCCAATGAGCAGTTCTTC